This TCR beta chain was sequenced in a study of early T cells in non-severe SARS-CoV-2 infection. Study as a whole: Sequencing of bulk RNA from unsorted whole blood was done, without chain pairing.

General observations from the study: VDJdb matches were skewed toward anti-spike CD8 T cell responses.

The V and J ends lost 5 bases and 9 bases respectively, with 10 bases between them. This CDR3 is built from 12 residues. Researchers tagged individual cDNA molecules with unique molecular identifiers. TCRdb fed the 5' RACE reads into MiXCR, producing one record per CDR3 protein. The sample includes approximately 42,000 distinct CDR3 sequences, roughly 6.6% seen only once; the top ten take approximately 4.5%. This clonotype was seen only a few times. Its antigen is unidentified. The sequence derives from an adult who was a healthcare worker with PCR-confirmed SARS-CoV-2 infection or an uninfected control (not recorded which). Sequencing input: whole blood. The chain uses TRBV12-3 or TRBV12-4 and TRBJ2-2; D remains unclear. CDR3 amino acids: CASSDVRRELFF. CDR3 bases: TGTGCCAGCAGTGACGTACGAAGGGAGCTGTTTTTT.